This T cell receptor beta chain appears in the sequencing data of a study of T-cell reconstitution after alpha-beta-depleted transplantation in children. This clonotype has at least ten counts. V lost 2 bases and J 6 bases, leaving 12 bases between the germline ends. CDR1 is SGHKS, CDR2 YYEKEE, per germline (reference sequence). This CDR3 region has 15 residues. A library of TCRbeta sequences, prepared with unique molecular identifiers, was generated. TCRdb reprocessed the PCR reads with MiXCR, giving one entry per CDR3 protein. Here the sample spans fewer than 120,000 distinct CDR3 sequences, over 9% being singletons.

This chain joins TRBV5-5 and TRBJ1-6, with D unclear. The sequence was collected from a human donor who donated a stem cell graft to a child with acute lymphoblastic leukemia. The specimen was PBMCs from the stem cell graft donor, collected from the stem cell graft. The CDR3 sequence is CASSLGNQINSPLHF. In DNA form, the CDR3 reads TGTGCCAGCAGCTTAGGGAACCAGATTAATTCACCCCTCCACTTT.